The clone carrying this TCR beta chain came up many times. Its specificity is unknown. This specimen belongs to a study of T cell repertoires in cytomegalovirus infection. Study at large: Indicated by public TCR beta signatures were CMV infection and matching HLA type. Whole-study results and caveats: The response measured ex vivo was dominated by TCR beta clonotypes (HLA-C-restricted and CMV-specific). Summed public TCR beta family frequency identified CMV carriers bearing the relevant HLA.

A single record per CDR3 protein comes from TCRdb applying MiXCR to the reads. The sample consists of about 300,000 distinct CDR3 sequences, about 25% of them appearing once. V was trimmed by 2 bases and J by 3 bases, leaving 14 bases between them. CDR1 and CDR2 (germline): SGHAT, FQDESV (reference sequence). CDR3 length: 15 amino acids. The chain carries TRBV11-1 and TRBJ2-7, with D possibly TRBD1 on 6 matching bases. The sequenced sample was PBMCs. The receptor comes from a human donor in good health (CMV status not recorded). Some clones in this sample may be carry-over from other donors' samples. This chain's CDR3 is CASSLLRGPYYEQYF. In nucleotides, the CDR3 is TGTGCCAGCAGCTTACTCAGGGGTCCCTACTACGAGCAGTACTTC.